These T cell receptor beta chains were read from a single sample in a study of cytomegalovirus exposure and HLA in healthy donors. Sequencing used immunoSEQ multiplex PCR; TCRdb keeps in-frame clones, though not all of them. The repertoire consists of roughly 140,000 clones, with 84% occurring once and the leading ten covering over 2%. Source material: PBMCs. The receptors originated from a boy younger than 10 in good health and CMV-seronegative. The CDR3 runs from the conserved cysteine through the conserved F or W. The D gene is left open where the match is weak. Where a row states a size, it is once, few, many or the class of an expanded clone; other rows omit it.

D,size,V,length,J,CDR3,DNA
NA,NA,TRBV5-1,13,TRBJ1-4,CASSWGLNEKLFF,TGCGCCAGCAGCTGGGGCCTTAATGAAAAACTGTTTTTT
NA,few,TRBV19,13,TRBJ1-1,CASLSRGPTEAFF,TGTGCCAGCCTCTCCAGGGGTCCAACTGAAGCTTTCTTT
TRBD2,NA,TRBV6-4,15,TRBJ2-3,CASSESGGGADTQYF,TGTGCCAGCAGTGAATCGGGGGGGGGTGCAGATACGCAGTATTTT
NA,NA,TRBV19,16,TRBJ1-2,CASSIVFGLTNYGYTF,TGTGCCAGTAGTATAGTATTTGGGCTTACGAACTATGGCTACACCTTC
TRBD1,NA,TRBV27,12,TRBJ1-3,CAEQGAGNTIYF,TGTGCGGAACAGGGGGCTGGAAACACCATATATTTT
TRBD1,NA,TRBV4-1,16,TRBJ2-3,CASSQMRQGRLDTQYF,TGCGCCAGCAGCCAAATGAGACAGGGAAGACTGGATACGCAGTATTTT
TRBD1,NA,TRBV9,16,TRBJ1-2,CASGVVTGGWSQGYTF,TGTGCCAGCGGCGTAGTGACAGGGGGCTGGTCCCAGGGCTACACCTTC
TRBD2,NA,TRBV7-2,15,TRBJ2-1,CASSMRGLAGDEQFF,TGTGCCAGCAGCATGCGGGGGCTAGCGGGAGATGAGCAGTTCTTC
NA,NA,TRBV20-1,11,TRBJ1-2,CSAATGVGYTF,TGCAGTGCTGCGACAGGAGTCGGCTACACCTTC
TRBD2,NA,TRBV28,14,TRBJ2-3,CASSLNRDYGTQYF,TGTGCCAGCAGTTTAAACCGGGACTATGGTACGCAGTATTTT
NA,NA,TRBV7-3,15,TRBJ2-1,CASSLYGSTGNEQFF,TGTGCCAGCAGCTTATACGGGAGCACGGGGAATGAGCAGTTCTTC
TRBD1,NA,TRBV7-3,16,TRBJ2-5,CASSPSPGGKGATQYF,TGTGCCAGCAGCCCCAGCCCAGGGGGCAAGGGGGCGACCCAGTACTTC